This T cell receptor (beta chain) was found in a study of identical twins. MiXCR, applied by TCRdb to the 5' RACE reads, yields one record per CDR3 protein. Here the sample spans about 1.7 million distinct CDR3 sequences, around a third being singletons. General study findings and limits: Twins' surplus sharing was weaker for beta out-of-frame sequences. Reduced insertions were recorded for abundant cord blood beta clonotypes, with no such pattern in memory repertoires.

The CDR3 spans 12 residues. Germline lookup yields CDR1 MNHEY and CDR2 SVGEGT. The V and J ends lost 0 bases and 7 bases respectively, with 7 bases between them. Of note for this clonotype: Antigen specificity is unknown.

The rearrangement links TRBV6-2 or TRBV6-3 to TRBJ2-7; D remains unclear. The TCR sequence derives from a newborn girl in good health. The sequenced sample consisted of cord blood. Here the CDR3 reads CASSYSRREQYF. The DNA of the CDR3 is TGTGCCAGCAGTTACTCGAGGCGTGAGCAGTACTTC.